The entry below describes one T cell receptor (beta chain). Antigen unknown. This sample is drawn from a study of Graves' ophthalmopathy and Graves' hyperthyroidism. Study context: Specimen type is peripheral blood, obtained at initial diagnosis before any treatment. Study results and caveats: Classification of ophthalmopathy versus stable hyperthyroidism by a 13-signature model yielded around 90% sensitivity and just under 84% specificity.

V lost 7 bases to trimming and J lost 2 bases; unmatched junction nucleotides: 5. The CDR3 consists of 13 residues. As the template, RNA transcripts were used to amplify TCR beta CDR3 regions. HTBI-primed first-round RT-PCR preceded second-round multiplex PCR. TCRdb used MiXCR to reprocess the multiplex PCR reads, holding one entry per CDR3 protein. The sample comprises 150,000 to 200,000 distinct CDR3 sequences, 39% of which are singletons, and roughly 8.9% rests with the top ten. The sample comprised peripheral blood. The sequence was obtained from a man younger than 45 with Graves' ophthalmopathy. The J gene is TRBJ2-7, the V gene TRBV12-3 or TRBV12-4; TRBD1 matches at 7 bases. The CDR3 protein is CASTKTGTYEQYF. The DNA for the CDR3 is TGTGCCAGCACTAAGACAGGGACCTACGAGCAGTACTTC.